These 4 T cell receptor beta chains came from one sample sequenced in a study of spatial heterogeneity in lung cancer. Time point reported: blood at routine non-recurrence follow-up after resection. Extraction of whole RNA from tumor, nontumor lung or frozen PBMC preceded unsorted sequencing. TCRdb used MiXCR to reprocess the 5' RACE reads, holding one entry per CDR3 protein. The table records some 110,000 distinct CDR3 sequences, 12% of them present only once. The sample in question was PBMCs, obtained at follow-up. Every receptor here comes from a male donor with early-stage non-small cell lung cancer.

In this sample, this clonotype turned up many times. For the CDR3, the DNA is TGTGCCAGCAGCGTCGACACAGGGTTGGGCACTGAAGCTTTCTTT. Translated: CASSVDTGLGTEAFF. The chain is built from TRBV9 and TRBJ1-1; D is perhaps TRBD1 (6 bases). Germline loops: CDR1 SGDLS, CDR2 YYNGEE. The CDR3 contains 15 residues. Trimming left V 2 bases short and J 4 bases short, with 15 bases between.

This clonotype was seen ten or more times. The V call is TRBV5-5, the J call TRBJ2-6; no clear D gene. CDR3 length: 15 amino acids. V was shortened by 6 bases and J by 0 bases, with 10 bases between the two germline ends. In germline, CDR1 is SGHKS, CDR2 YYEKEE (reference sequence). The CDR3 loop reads CASTLGYSGANVLTF. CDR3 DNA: TGTGCCAGCACCTTAGGTTACTCTGGGGCCAACGTCCTGACTTTC.

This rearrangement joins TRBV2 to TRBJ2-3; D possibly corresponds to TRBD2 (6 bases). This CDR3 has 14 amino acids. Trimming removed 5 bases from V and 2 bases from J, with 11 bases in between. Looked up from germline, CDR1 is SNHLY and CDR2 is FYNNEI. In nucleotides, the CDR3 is TGTGCCAGCAGTTGGGGCGGGGACACAGATACGCAGTATTTT. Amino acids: CASSWGGDTDTQYF.

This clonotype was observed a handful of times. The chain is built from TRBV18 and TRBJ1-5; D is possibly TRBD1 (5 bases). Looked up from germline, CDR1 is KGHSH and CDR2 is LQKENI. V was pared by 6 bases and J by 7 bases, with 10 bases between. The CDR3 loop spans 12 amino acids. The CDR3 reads CASSGRGQPQHF. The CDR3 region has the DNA TGTGCCAGCTCGGGCCGGGGGCAGCCCCAGCATTTT.